The following is a TCR beta chain sequence with its context. TCRdb ran MiXCR on the 5' RACE reads and lists one entry per CDR3 protein. Among approximately 340,000 distinct CDR3 sequences listed, about an eighth were seen once. This sample is part of a study of T-cell memory formation after mild COVID-19. The CDR3 has 17 residues. V lost 4 bases, J lost 1 base, and 5 bases stayed unmatched. Germline CDR1 and CDR2: SGHDT and YYEEEE. The rearrangement uses TRBV5-6 and TRBJ2-1; 13 nucleotides agree with TRBD2. This clonotype was sampled from a man between 18 and 29 years old who had mild COVID-19 (a few samples of this study predate the infection). Cell type and time point are not known. The specimen sequenced was PBMCs or a T cell subset sorted from them (not recorded which). CDR3 amino acids: CASSRLAGGLSYNEQFF. CDR3 bases: TGTGCCAGCAGCAGACTAGCGGGGGGTCTGTCCTACAATGAGCAGTTCTTC.